What follows are 25 T cell receptor beta chains derived from one specimen sequenced in a study of monozygotic twins with inflammatory bowel disease. TCRdb re-called the 5' RACE reads, yielding one record per CDR3 amino acid sequence without DNA. The table lists 300,000 to 400,000 distinct CDR3 sequences. The sample taken for sequencing was blood. The receptor set was obtained from a human donor with ulcerative colitis or Crohn's disease, or a healthy co-twin of an affected twin (not recorded which).

V is TRBV2 and J is TRBJ2-2; TCRdb gives TRBD1 as the D gene, but with no DNA this cannot be confirmed. The CDR3 consists of 15 residues. CDR1 is SNHLY and CDR2 is FYNNEI in the germline V gene. The CDR3 loop reads CASTTAGADTGELFF.

The V gene is TRBV9, the J gene TRBJ2-5; TCRdb names TRBD1, which stays unverified in the absence of DNA. The CDR3 spans 14 residues. CDR1 SGDLS and CDR2 YYNGEE come from the germline V gene. CDR3 amino acids: CASSPGTLQETQYF.

The chain employs TRBV9 and TRBJ1-2; TCRdb picks TRBD1, but there is no DNA to check that call. Germline loops: CDR1 SGDLS, CDR2 YYNGEE. There are 13 residues in the CDR3. CDR3 sequence: CASSVEQGRGYTF. Supplemented by reference TRBV9 and TRBJ1-2, the full variable domain reads DSGVTQTPKHLITATGQRVTLRCSPRSGDLSVYWYQQSLDQGLQFLIQYYNGEERAKGNILERFSAQQFPDLHSELNLSSLELGDSALYFCASSVEQGRGYTFGSGTRLTVV.

The chain couples TRBV12-3 or TRBV12-4 to TRBJ1-4; TCRdb proposes TRBD1, but this gene call is untestable without DNA. This CDR3 region has 17 residues. The CDR3 reads CASSLPDRGRANEKLFF.

CDR3 sequence reads: CASSPWGGTGIYEQYF. V is TRBV12-3 or TRBV12-4 and J is TRBJ2-7; TCRdb returns TRBD1, unconfirmable since there is no DNA. The CDR3 runs to 16 residues.

The chain employs TRBV6-1 and TRBJ1-6; absent DNA, TCRdb's TRBD1 call cannot be checked. Germline-derived CDR1 and CDR2 are MNHNS and SASEGT. This CDR3 region has 14 residues. The CDR3 spells CASSETGRNSPLHF.

This sequence joins TRBV19 and TRBJ2-1; the TRBD2 assignment by TCRdb is unverifiable without DNA. The CDR3 contains 16 residues. Germline CDR1 LNHDA, CDR2 SQIVND (reference sequence). The CDR3 loop is CASSSRTSGRYNEQFF.

This chain uses TRBV2 with TRBJ1-2. The CDR3 extends over 12 amino acids. Per germline, CDR1 SNHLY and CDR2 FYNNEI. CDR3 in amino acids: CASMRSPYGYTF.

This rearrangement joins TRBV4-3 to TRBJ1-3. This CDR3 comprises 15 residues. Germline CDR1 LGHNA, CDR2 YSLEER. The CDR3 spells CASSRTVTSGNTIYF.

The V gene is TRBV27, the J gene TRBJ2-1; TCRdb's assignment of TRBD1 cannot be checked, as there is no DNA. CDR3 size: 14 residues. The germline V gene encodes CDR1 MNHEY and CDR2 SMNVEV (reference sequence). The CDR3 here is CASSVRDANNEQFF.

The chain has TRBV2 and TRBJ1-4; absent DNA, TCRdb's TRBD1 call cannot be checked. The CDR3 is made up of 13 amino acids. Germline CDR1 reads SNHLY; CDR2 reads FYNNEI. CDR3 residues: CASSGTGNEKLFF.

This chain links TRBV24-1 with TRBJ2-3. The CDR3 length is 13 residues. Germline V gene sequence: CDR1 KGHDR, CDR2 SFDVKD. CDR3 in amino acids: CATSDLRTDTQYF.

The rearrangement joins TRBV4-1 to TRBJ1-5; TCRdb picks TRBD1, but there is no DNA to check that call. The CDR3 has 16 amino acids. The germline CDR1 and CDR2 sequences are MGHRA and YSYEKL. CDR3 loop: CASSQVGQGIIQPQHF.

J is TRBJ2-3 and V is TRBV5-1; with no DNA, the TCRdb D assignment of TRBD2 cannot be verified. CDR1 is SGHRS, CDR2 YFSETQ, per germline. CDR3 length: 19 residues. CDR3 region: CASSEHVGLGAGPTDTQYF.

The CDR3 here is CSVRTSGRVDEQFF. V and J are TRBV29-1 and TRBJ2-1; TCRdb's D gene call, TRBD2, goes unchecked for lack of DNA. Germline V CDR1 and CDR2: SQVTM, ANQGSEA. The CDR3 has 14 amino acids.

The J gene is TRBJ1-6, the V gene TRBV20-1; checking the TCRdb D call of TRBD1 is not possible without DNA. CDR1 and CDR2 from the germline V gene are DFQATT and SNEGSKA (reference sequence). The CDR3 extends over 13 amino acids. CDR3 loop: CSALDRENSPLHF.

The gene calls are TRBV7-9 and TRBJ2-1. The CDR3 sequence is 12 residues long. CDR1 is SEHNR, CDR2 FQNEAQ, per germline (reference sequence). This chain's CDR3 is CASSLEAYEQFF.

This CDR3 reads CASSTFYEQYF. The chain uses TRBV2 and TRBJ2-7. From germline, CDR1 is SNHLY and CDR2 FYNNEI. The CDR3 length is 11 residues.

CDR3 loop: CDSSPDRAGSPLHF. The genes are TRBV18 and TRBJ1-6; the D gene TCRdb calls, TRBD1, cannot be checked with no DNA. From germline, CDR1 is KGHSH and CDR2 LQKENI. This CDR3 is built from 14 residues.

This chain joins TRBV5-1 and TRBJ1-1; TCRdb's D call of TRBD1 is untestable without DNA. CDR1 SGHRS and CDR2 YFSETQ come from the germline V gene. The CDR3 sequence is 16 residues long. CDR3 in amino acids: CASSSGQGALNTEAFF. The whole variable domain, filled in from reference TRBV5-1 and TRBJ1-1, reads KAGVTQTPRYLIKTRGQQVTLSCSPISGHRSVSWYQQTPGQGLQFLFEYFSETQRNKGNFPGRFSGRQFSNSRSEMNVSTLELGDSALYLCASSSGQGALNTEAFFGQGTRLTVV.

The genes are TRBV12-3 or TRBV12-4 and TRBJ2-1; the D call from TCRdb, TRBD1, cannot be confirmed without DNA. This CDR3 contains 16 residues. The CDR3 loop reads CASTLTTGYVDNEQFF.

This chain connects TRBV12-3 or TRBV12-4 to TRBJ2-1; absent DNA, TCRdb's TRBD2 call cannot be checked. CDR3 length equals 16 residues. This CDR3 reads CASSFSLAGDYNEQFF.

The chain carries TRBV24-1 and TRBJ2-1. From germline, CDR1 is KGHDR and CDR2 SFDVKD. The CDR3 is 11 residues long. The CDR3 sequence is CATQYLDEQFF.

V usage is TRBV7-9 and J usage is TRBJ2-1. Germline CDR1 reads SEHNR; CDR2 reads FQNEAQ (reference sequence). The CDR3 has 14 amino acids. This CDR3 reads CASSKNMIHNEQFF.

V usage is TRBV4-1 and J usage is TRBJ1-2; the D call of TRBD1 rests on TCRdb alone, since no DNA is present to check it. Germline-derived CDR1 and CDR2 are MGHRA and YSYEKL. CDR3 size: 14 residues. The CDR3 is CASSQDGTHYGYTF.